This passage covers 31 T cell receptor beta chains from one sample sequenced in a study of beta chain features in type 1 diabetes. The antigens these receptors bind are not known. Expressed TCRB transcripts got sequenced, as all isolated RNA was reverse transcribed. TCRdb keeps only in-frame clones here, not all; method: immunoSEQ multiplex PCR. This table holds 280,000 or so clones, 15% found once. Study-wide results and limits: Shorter TCRB CDR3s, moderately but significantly so, marked every one of the four CD4+ subsets in Type 1 diabetes patients.

The sample was naive CD4+ T cells from blood. These receptor sequences come from a man aged 18 to 29 with type 1 diabetes.

The chain has TRBV11-2 and TRBJ2-2; D gene ambiguous. The V end lost 1 base, the J end lost 6 bases, and 6 bases lay between the germline ends. This CDR3 spans 13 amino acids. Germline V gives CDR1 SGHAT, CDR2 FQNNGV. This CDR3 is CASSLALPGELFF. The DNA of the CDR3 is TGTGCCAGCAGCTTAGCACTACCCGGGGAGCTGTTTTTT. Full variable domain (missing parts from reference TRBV11-2 and TRBJ2-2): EAGVAQSPRYKIIEKRQSVAFWCNPISGHATLYWYQQILGQGPKLLIQFQNNGVVDDSQLPKDRFSAERLKGVDSTLKIQPAKLEDSAVYLCASSLALPGELFFGEGSRLTVL.

This clone was observed a few times. V gene TRBV11-2 combines with J gene TRBJ1-4; 7 positions match TRBD1. The CDR3 sequence is 17 residues long. Germline trimming cut 4 bases from V and 13 bases from J; bases unmatched to any gene: 21. Germline values: CDR1 SGHAT, CDR2 FQNNGV. The CDR3 DNA sequence: TGTGCCAGCAGCTCACATATTACAGGGGCCCTAATGAAAAGACTGTTTTTT. Its translation: CASSSHITGALMKRLFF.

The J gene is TRBJ2-5, the V gene TRBV11-2; 7 bases map to TRBD1. In germline, CDR1 is SGHAT, CDR2 FQNNGV. The CDR3 contains 15 residues. The ends lost 3 bases at V and 4 bases at J; junction bases unmatched: 8. For the CDR3, the DNA is TGTGCCAGCAGCTTTAACCCGGACAGGAGAGAGACCCAGTACTTC. Translation gives CASSFNPDRRETQYF.

The sample holds a few counts of this clone. This chain connects TRBV30 to TRBJ2-1; no firm D call. Germline CDR1 is GTSNPN and CDR2 is SVGIG (reference sequence). V gave up 2 bases and J gave up 9 bases, with 8 bases separating them. The CDR3 covers 11 residues. The CDR3 DNA follows: TGTGCCTGGAGTACCCCCAGTGAGCAGTTCTTC. As protein: CAWSTPSEQFF.

This clone was observed a handful of times. The chain is built from TRBV30 and TRBJ1-2, with a weak D call TRBD1 (5 bases). Per germline, CDR1 GTSNPN and CDR2 SVGIG (reference sequence). Between the trimmed V and J ends, which lost 1 base and 1 base, there was a span of 13 bases. The length of the CDR3 is 15 residues. CDR3 in amino acids: CAWSDAGRDNYGYTF. For the CDR3, the DNA is TGTGCCTGGAGTGATGCGGGGCGAGATAACTATGGCTACACCTTC.

There are a few counts of this clone. The chain links TRBV9 to TRBJ1-2; D is unclear. CDR3 length: 14 amino acids. V was cut by 0 bases and J by 8 bases, with 14 bases left in between. CDR1 and CDR2 (germline): SGDLS, YYNGEE. CDR3 protein: CASSVESVPMGYTF. The CDR3 region has the DNA TGTGCCAGCAGCGTAGAATCCGTTCCTATGGGCTACACCTTC.

This clone showed up just a few times. The V gene is TRBV6-6, the J gene TRBJ2-7; D is uncertain. From germline, CDR1 is MNHNY and CDR2 SVGAGI (reference sequence). The CDR3 consists of 14 residues. Trimming stripped 5 bases from V and 5 bases from J, with 16 bases between. The CDR3 protein is CASSANLSRNEQYF. In DNA form, the CDR3 reads TGTGCCAGCAGTGCGAACCTCTCTAGGAACGAGCAGTACTTC.

This clone was found a few times. The V call is TRBV19, the J call TRBJ1-5, with 7 bases aligning to TRBD1. V was pared by 7 bases and J by 11 bases, with 11 bases of the junction left unmatched. The CDR3 extends over 13 amino acids. The V gene's germline CDR1 is LNHDA and CDR2 SQIVND (reference sequence). The CDR3 spells CASNRGLSRAQHF. DNA of the CDR3: TGTGCCAGTAACAGGGGCCTTTCCAGGGCCCAGCATTTT.

This clone came up a few times. The sample contains more than one DNA sequence encoding this CDR3. The chain recombines TRBV5-1 with TRBJ2-5; maybe TRBD2 (6 bases). The V and J ends lost 4 bases and 2 bases respectively, with 9 bases between them. CDR3 size: 13 residues. Germline CDR1 is SGHRS and CDR2 is YFSETQ. The CDR3 spells CASSGGLQETQYF. DNA for the CDR3: TGCGCCAGCAGCGGGGGACTGCAAGAGACCCAGTACTTC.

This clone turned up a few times. The gene calls are TRBV7-2 and TRBJ1-5, with D uncertain. This CDR3 has 15 amino acids. Deletions cut 1 base from V and 3 bases from J, with 10 bases between. The V gene's germline CDR1 is SGHTA and CDR2 FQGNSA. The CDR3 protein is CASSLVPQANQPQHF. The CDR3 nucleotides are TGTGCCAGCAGCTTAGTACCCCAGGCCAATCAGCCCCAGCATTTT.

The V and J genes are TRBV19 and TRBJ1-6, with D uncertain. The CDR3 totals 13 residues. Per the germline V gene, CDR1 is LNHDA and CDR2 is SQIVND (reference sequence). Deletions cut 6 bases from V and 4 bases from J, with 7 bases between. CDR3 coding DNA: TGTGCCAGTAGCCCAGAATATAATTCACCCCTCCACTTT. Protein product: CASSPEYNSPLHF.

This chain links TRBV21-1 with TRBJ2-7; the table's D call TRBD2 went unverified against the DNA. TRBV21-1 is a pseudogene segment. There are 16 residues in the CDR3. CDR3 bases: TGTGCCAGCAACCCCTTAAGCGGGGGCGCGGCCTACGAGCAGTACTTC. Protein product: CASNPLSGGAAYEQYF.

In this sample, this clone turned up a few times. The chain recombines TRBV28 with TRBJ2-1, with TRBD2 matching 10 bases. Germline CDR1 and CDR2: MDHEN and SYDVKM. The CDR3 runs to 15 residues. V was pared by 5 bases and J by 7 bases, with 8 bases of the junction left unmatched. CDR3 nucleotides: TGTGCCAGCAGTCTAGCTAGCGGGAGATTGAATGAGCAGTTCTTC. Translation: CASSLASGRLNEQFF.

This clone has only a few counts. The genes are TRBV5-6 and TRBJ1-4; D gene unclear. Trimming shortened V by 0 bases and J by 7 bases, and 4 bases separated the two germline ends. Germline CDR1 reads SGHDT; CDR2 reads YYEEEE. The CDR3 has 12 amino acids. CDR3 nucleotide sequence: TGTGCCAGCAGCTTGGCGTCTGAAAAACTGTTTTTT. Translation gives CASSLASEKLFF. The full variable domain, rest sourced from reference TRBV5-6 and TRBJ1-4, is DAGVTQSPTHLIKTRGQQVTLRCSPKSGHDTVSWYQQALGQGPQFIFQYYEEEERQRGNFPDRFSGHQFPNYSSELNVNALLLGDSALYLCASSLASEKLFFGSGTQLSVL.

This clone occurred a few times. The chain couples TRBV2 to TRBJ1-1; unclear D gene. V lost 6 bases to trimming and J lost 0 bases, with 17 bases between them. The CDR3 runs 16 residues. Germline V gene data show CDR1 as SNHLY and CDR2 as FYNNEI. CDR3 coding DNA: TGTGCCAGCAGGTATAGGCAGGCCAACATGAACACTGAAGCTTTCTTT. The encoded protein is CASRYRQANMNTEAFF.

This clone was observed a single time. V gene TRBV28 combines with J gene TRBJ1-5; D is possibly TRBD1 (5 bases). The V gene's germline CDR1 is MDHEN and CDR2 SYDVKM. Deletions cut 6 bases from V and 3 bases from J, with 12 bases between. The CDR3 has 14 residues. The CDR3 bases are TGTGCCAGCAGGCCCCGACAGTACAATCAGCCCCAGCATTTT. Residues: CASRPRQYNQPQHF.

This clone has a handful of counts. The V and J genes are TRBV6-1 and TRBJ2-7; 7 bases are shared with TRBD1. Germline trimming cut 5 bases from V and 0 bases from J; bases unmatched to any gene: 4. Germline V gene lookup returns CDR1 MNHNS and CDR2 SASEGT. The CDR3 has 14 residues. In DNA form, the CDR3 reads TGTGCCAGCAGTCCTGACAGGGTCTCCTACGAGCAGTACTTC. Encoded protein: CASSPDRVSYEQYF.

V usage is TRBV6-5 and J usage is TRBJ2-1; perhaps TRBD2 as D (7 bases). Germline CDR1 and CDR2: MNHEY and SVGAGI. This CDR3 comprises 16 residues. Trimming left V 0 bases short and J 2 bases short, with 11 bases between. CDR3 nucleotides: TGTGCCAGCAGTTACTCGGCGGGGGCTACCTACAATGAGCAGTTCTTC. Encoded protein: CASSYSAGATYNEQFF.

This chain uses TRBV7-2 with TRBJ2-5, with no clear D. Germline V gives CDR1 SGHTA, CDR2 FQGNSA. This CDR3 contains 14 residues. V gave up 3 bases and J gave up 1 base, with 9 bases separating them. The CDR3 DNA reads as TGTGCCAGCAGCTTTCCAGGATCCCAAGAGACCCAGTACTTC. Translated, it gives CASSFPGSQETQYF. The full variable domain, in which reference TRBV7-2 and TRBJ2-5 provide the parts outside the CDR3, is GAGVSQSPSNKVTEKGKDVELRCDPISGHTALYWYRQSLGQGLEFLIYFQGNSAPDKSGLPSDRFSAERTGGSVSTLTIQRTQQEDSAVYLCASSFPGSQETQYFGPGTRLLVL.

This clone has just a few counts. The chain has TRBV5-1 and TRBJ2-5; the match to TRBD1 covers 7 bases. J gave up 3 bases and V 0 bases, and 11 bases lay outside the gene matches. Germline-derived CDR1 and CDR2 are SGHRS and YFSETQ. The CDR3 consists of 17 residues. DNA of the CDR3: TGCGCCAGCAGCTTGGGGCCAGGGGGTCTGGCAGAAGAGACCCAGTACTTC. Protein: CASSLGPGGLAEETQYF.

This clone was counted only a few times. Other nucleotide sequences from this sample produce the same CDR3. V is TRBV20-1 and J is TRBJ2-5, with D hard to call. V lost 4 bases, J lost 2 bases, and 5 bases lay in between. Germline V CDR1 and CDR2: DFQATT, SNEGSKA (reference sequence). The CDR3 is 11 residues long. CDR3 protein: CSAKRQETQYF. DNA for the CDR3: TGCAGTGCTAAGAGGCAAGAGACCCAGTACTTC.

This rearrangement joins TRBV5-4 to TRBJ1-2, with D maybe TRBD1 (5 bases). CDR1 and CDR2 from the germline V gene are SGHNT and YYREEE (reference sequence). The CDR3 covers 14 residues. Trimming removed 3 bases from V and 5 bases from J, with 14 bases in between. In nucleotides, the CDR3 is TGTGCCAGCAGCTCGCAACAGGTGCGATATGGCTACACCTTC. This gives the protein CASSSQQVRYGYTF. Full variable domain (remainder filled in from reference TRBV5-4 and TRBJ1-2): ETGVTQSPTHLIKTRGQQVTLRCSSQSGHNTVSWYQQALGQGPQFIFQYYREEENGRGNFPPRFSGLQFPNYSSELNVNALELDDSALYLCASSSQQVRYGYTFGSGTRLTVV.

The CDR3 reads CASSPTDTEAFF. DNA of the CDR3: TGTGCCAGCAGCCCAACAGACACTGAAGCTTTCTTT. V is TRBV28 and J is TRBJ1-1; D ambiguous. Germline-derived CDR1 and CDR2 are MDHEN and SYDVKM. The CDR3 has 12 amino acids. Deletions cut 6 bases from V and 3 bases from J, with 8 bases between. Using reference TRBV28 and TRBJ1-1 for the parts outside the CDR3, the full variable domain is DVKVTQSSRYLVKRTGEKVFLECVQDMDHENMFWYRQDPGLGLRLIYFSYDVKMKEKGDIPEGYSVSREKKERFSLILESASTNQTSMYLCASSPTDTEAFFGQGTRLTVV.

The chain joins TRBV28 to TRBJ1-2; TRBD1 aligns across 10 bases. Looked up from germline, CDR1 is MDHEN and CDR2 is SYDVKM. J lost 5 bases, V lost 11 bases, and 5 bases had no gene match. The CDR3 is 12 amino acids. This CDR3 reads CAAGDRGYGYTF. The CDR3 DNA is TGTGCCGCGGGGGACAGGGGATATGGCTACACCTTC.

This chain uses TRBV14 with TRBJ2-1; 13 bases match TRBD2. The CDR3 sequence is 18 residues long. The V segment lost 2 bases and the J segment 12 bases; nucleotides outside the gene matches: 16. CDR1 and CDR2 (germline): SGHDN, FVKESK. The CDR3 bases are TGTGCCAGCAGCCAATTCGTTACTAGCGGGAGGGCCCGGGATAGGCAGTTCTTC. Its translation: CASSQFVTSGRARDRQFF.

There are a few counts of this clone. This chain uses TRBV30 with TRBJ1-2, with D unresolved. V lost 2 bases to trimming and J lost 2 bases, with 9 bases between them. Germline V gene sequence: CDR1 GTSNPN, CDR2 SVGIG (reference sequence). This CDR3 is built from 13 residues. In DNA, the CDR3 is TGTGCCTGGAGTTTTAGCGGGAACTATGGCTACACCTTC. Translated, it gives CAWSFSGNYGYTF.

The rearrangement uses TRBV4-2 and TRBJ2-1; 8 nucleotides match TRBD2. J was trimmed by 8 bases and V by 5 bases; bases with no gene match: 17. Per the germline V gene, CDR1 is LGHNA and CDR2 is YNFKEQ. CDR3 length: 17 residues. The CDR3, as DNA: TGTGCCAGCAGCTTGAAAAGCGGGGGTAGTCTCTTGTATGAGCAGTTCTTC. It encodes CASSLKSGGSLLYEQFF.

V usage is TRBV30 and J usage is TRBJ2-1; 12 bases map to TRBD1. The junction had 7 bases not matched to a gene; V was cut back by 3 bases and J by 7 bases. The CDR3 is 15 amino acids. Germline CDR1 and CDR2: GTSNPN and SVGIG (reference sequence). CDR3 nucleotides: TGTGCCTGGAGACAAGGGACAGGGGGCGGAAATGAGCAGTTCTTC. This encodes CAWRQGTGGGNEQFF. Full variable domain (outside the CDR3, taken from reference TRBV30 and TRBJ2-1): SQTIHQWPATLVQPVGSPLSLECTVEGTSNPNLYWYRQAAGRGLQLLFYSVGIGQISSEVPQNLSASRPQDRQFILSSKKLLLSDSGFYLCAWRQGTGGGNEQFFGPGTRLTVL.

V usage is TRBV19 and J usage is TRBJ2-2, with D perhaps TRBD2 (6 bases). The CDR3 is 18 amino acids. V lost 3 bases to trimming and J lost 3 bases, with 20 bases between them. The germline CDR1 and CDR2 sequences are LNHDA and SQIVND (reference sequence). The CDR3 DNA reads as TGTGCCAGTAGTATGTCATTGTCCGGGAGATTGTACACCGGGGAGCTGTTTTTT. Translation: CASSMSLSGRLYTGELFF.

Only a few counts were recorded for this clone. The chain combines TRBV27 with TRBJ2-2; D is possibly TRBD1 (6 bases). Deletions cut 3 bases from V and 3 bases from J, with 8 bases between. CDR1 is MNHEY, CDR2 SMNVEV, per germline (reference sequence). The CDR3 sequence is 14 residues long. CDR3 coding DNA: TGTGCCAGCAGTTTCACAGGGTACACCGGGGAGCTGTTTTTT. This gives the protein CASSFTGYTGELFF.

J is TRBJ2-2 and V is TRBV5-4; 8 positions match TRBD1. The germline CDR1 and CDR2 sequences are SGHNT and YYREEE (reference sequence). The ends lost 4 bases at V and 6 bases at J; junction bases unmatched: 5. This CDR3 contains 14 residues. CDR3 sequence (DNA): TGTGCCAGCAGCGGAGACAGGGGATCCGGGGAGCTGTTTTTT. Protein product: CASSGDRGSGELFF.